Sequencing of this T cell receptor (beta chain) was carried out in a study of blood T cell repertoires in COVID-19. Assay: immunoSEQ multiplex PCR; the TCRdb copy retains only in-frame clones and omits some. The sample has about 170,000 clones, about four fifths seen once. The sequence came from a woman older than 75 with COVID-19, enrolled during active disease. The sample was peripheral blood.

The CDR3 bases are TGTGCCAGCAGTTTATTGTCGGGACAGGGGGCGCAAACTGAAGCTTTCTTT. Translation gives CASSLLSGQGAQTEAFF. This sequence joins TRBV27 and TRBJ1-1, with TRBD1 identical over 12 bases. CDR1 is MNHEY, CDR2 SMNVEV, per germline (reference sequence). CDR3 length: 17 residues. V lost 1 base, J lost 5 bases, and 8 bases stayed unmatched.